Described below is a single TCR beta chain sequence and its context. Its antigen is not identified. Profiling relied on immunoSEQ multiplex PCR, and the TCRdb table lists in-frame clones only, not all of them. The data contain some 28,000 clones, approximately 87% of them singletons. This entry comes from a study of PD-1 blockade in classical Hodgkin lymphoma. Findings and limits, study-wide: Relapsed/refractory patients reportedly had the lowest baseline TCR diversity, below newly diagnosed patients, who were below healthy donors.

CDR3 length: 15 residues. From germline, CDR1 is LGHNA and CDR2 YSLEER. V was trimmed by 2 bases and J by 1 base, leaving 8 bases between them. With no exception, relapse followed autologous stem cell transplantation in all patients, and brentuximab vedotin exposure varied. V is TRBV4-3 and J is TRBJ2-2; tentative D call: TRBD2 (6 bases). Material: peripheral blood mononuclear cells (PBMCs), obtained before the second cycle of nivolumab. The clonotype was recovered from a human donor with classical Hodgkin lymphoma. CDR3 coding DNA: TGCGCCAGCAGCCAATGGCGGGGGAACACCGGGGAGCTGTTTTTT. Translating gives CASSQWRGNTGELFF.